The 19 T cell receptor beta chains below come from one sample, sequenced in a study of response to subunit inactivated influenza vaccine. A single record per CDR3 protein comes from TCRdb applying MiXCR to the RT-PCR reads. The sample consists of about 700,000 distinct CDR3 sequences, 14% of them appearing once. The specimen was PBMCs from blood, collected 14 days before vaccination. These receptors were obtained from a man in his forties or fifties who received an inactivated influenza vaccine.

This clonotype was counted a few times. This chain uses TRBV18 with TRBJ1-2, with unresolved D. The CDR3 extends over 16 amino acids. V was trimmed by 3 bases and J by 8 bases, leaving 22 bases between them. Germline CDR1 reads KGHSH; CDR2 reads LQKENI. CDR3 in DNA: TGTGCCAGCTCACCTTCGGGAGTCTTTCTGGGCGGCGGCTACACCTTC. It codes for CASSPSGVFLGGGYTF.

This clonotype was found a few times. CDR3 in amino acids: CATSRDLEQEAPLHF. CDR3 nucleotides: TGTGCCACCAGCAGAGATCTCGAACAGGAGGCACCCCTCCACTTT. This chain uses TRBV15 with TRBJ1-6, with D maybe TRBD1 (5 bases). CDR3 size: 15 residues. V was clipped by 0 bases and J by 11 bases, with 14 bases between them. CDR1 and CDR2 from the germline V gene are LNHNV and YYDKDF (reference sequence).

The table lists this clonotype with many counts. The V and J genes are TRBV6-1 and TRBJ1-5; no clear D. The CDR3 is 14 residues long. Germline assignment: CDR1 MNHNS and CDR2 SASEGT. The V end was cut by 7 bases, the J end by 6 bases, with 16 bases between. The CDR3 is CASTPEVIGQPQHF. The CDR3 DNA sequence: TGTGCCAGCACCCCGGAGGTAATTGGTCAGCCCCAGCATTTT.

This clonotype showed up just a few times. CDR3 region: CASSLSGPTVNQPQHF. DNA for the CDR3: TGTGCCAGCAGTTTATCAGGCCCTACAGTCAATCAGCCCCAGCATTTT. V usage is TRBV12-3 or TRBV12-4 and J usage is TRBJ1-5; D is ambiguous. CDR3 length equals 16 residues. The V end lost 2 bases, the J end lost 3 bases, and 14 bases lay between the germline ends.

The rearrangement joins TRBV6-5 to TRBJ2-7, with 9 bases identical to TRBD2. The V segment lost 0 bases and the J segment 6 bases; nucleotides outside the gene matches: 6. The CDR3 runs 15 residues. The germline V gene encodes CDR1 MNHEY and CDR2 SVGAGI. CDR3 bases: TGTGCCAGCAGTTACTCCCCAGCGGGGGGCGGCGAGCAGTACTTC. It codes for CASSYSPAGGGEQYF.

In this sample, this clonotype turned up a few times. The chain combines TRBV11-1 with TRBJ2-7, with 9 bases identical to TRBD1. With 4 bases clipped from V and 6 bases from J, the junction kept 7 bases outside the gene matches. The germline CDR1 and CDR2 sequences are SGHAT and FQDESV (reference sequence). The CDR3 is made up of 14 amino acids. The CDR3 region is CASSSGTGSIEQYF. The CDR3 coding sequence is TGTGCCAGCAGCTCCGGGACAGGGTCTATCGAGCAGTACTTC.

CDR3 residues: CAWSGSGDTEAFF. CDR3 nucleotide sequence: TGTGCCTGGTCAGGGTCGGGGGACACTGAAGCTTTCTTT. This chain uses TRBV30 with TRBJ1-1; the D gene is possibly TRBD1 (5 bases). The CDR3 sequence is 13 residues long. V lost 5 bases and J lost 3, with 13 bases in between. Germline V gene lookup returns CDR1 GTSNPN and CDR2 SVGIG (reference sequence).

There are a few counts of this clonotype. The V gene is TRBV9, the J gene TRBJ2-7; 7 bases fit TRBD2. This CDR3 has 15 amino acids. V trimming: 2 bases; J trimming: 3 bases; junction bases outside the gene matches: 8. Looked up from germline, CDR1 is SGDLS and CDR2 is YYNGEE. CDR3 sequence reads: CASSVSSGPRYEQYF. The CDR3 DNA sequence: TGTGCCAGCAGCGTTAGTAGCGGGCCCCGCTACGAGCAGTACTTC.

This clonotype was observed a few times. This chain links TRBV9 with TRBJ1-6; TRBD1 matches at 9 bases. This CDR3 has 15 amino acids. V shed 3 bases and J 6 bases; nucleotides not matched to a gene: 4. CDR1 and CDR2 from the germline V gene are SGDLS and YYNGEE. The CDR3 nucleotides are TGTGCCAGCAGCGGCCCGGACAGGGGTAATTCACCCCTCCACTTT. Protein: CASSGPDRGNSPLHF. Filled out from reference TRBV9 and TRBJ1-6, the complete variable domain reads DSGVTQTPKHLITATGQRVTLRCSPRSGDLSVYWYQQSLDQGLQFLIQYYNGEERAKGNILERFSAQQFPDLHSELNLSSLELGDSALYFCASSGPDRGNSPLHFGNGTRLTVT.

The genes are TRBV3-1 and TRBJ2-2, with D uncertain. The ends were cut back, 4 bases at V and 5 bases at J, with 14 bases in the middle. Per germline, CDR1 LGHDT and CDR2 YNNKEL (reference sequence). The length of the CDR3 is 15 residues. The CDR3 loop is CASSPHTGGTGELFF. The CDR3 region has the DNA TGTGCCAGCAGCCCGCACACCGGCGGAACCGGGGAGCTGTTTTTT.

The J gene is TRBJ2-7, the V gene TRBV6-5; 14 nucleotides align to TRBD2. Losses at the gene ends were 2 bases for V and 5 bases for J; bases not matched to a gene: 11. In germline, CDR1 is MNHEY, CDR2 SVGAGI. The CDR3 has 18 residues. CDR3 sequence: CASSYLGLAGVGTHEQYF. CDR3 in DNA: TGTGCCAGCAGTTACCTGGGACTAGCGGGGGTAGGGACCCACGAGCAGTACTTC.

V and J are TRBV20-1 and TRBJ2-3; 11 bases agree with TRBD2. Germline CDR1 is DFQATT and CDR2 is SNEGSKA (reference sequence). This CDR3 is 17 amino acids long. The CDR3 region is CCARPRTSGSLPDTQYF. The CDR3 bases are TGCTGCGCTAGACCTCGAACTAGCGGGAGCTTGCCAGATACGCAGTATTTT.

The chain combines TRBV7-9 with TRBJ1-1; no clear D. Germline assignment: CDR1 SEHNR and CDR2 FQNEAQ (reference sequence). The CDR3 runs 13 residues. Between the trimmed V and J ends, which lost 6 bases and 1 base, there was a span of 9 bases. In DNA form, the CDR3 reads TGTGCCAGCAGTAAAGAAGAGAACACTGAAGCTTTCTTT. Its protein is CASSKEENTEAFF.

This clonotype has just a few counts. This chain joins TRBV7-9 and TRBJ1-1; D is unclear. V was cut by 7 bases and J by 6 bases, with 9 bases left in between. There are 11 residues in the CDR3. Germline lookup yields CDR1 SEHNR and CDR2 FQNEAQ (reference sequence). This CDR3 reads CASINEAEAFF. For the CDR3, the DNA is TGTGCCAGCATCAACGAGGCTGAAGCTTTCTTT.

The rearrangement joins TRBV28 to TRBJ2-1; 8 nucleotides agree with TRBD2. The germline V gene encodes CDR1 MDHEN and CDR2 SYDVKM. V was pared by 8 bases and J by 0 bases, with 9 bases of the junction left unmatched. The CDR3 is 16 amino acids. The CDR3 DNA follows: TGTGCCAGCTGTGATTATGGGACTAGCTCCTACAATGAGCAGTTCTTC. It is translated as CASCDYGTSSYNEQFF.

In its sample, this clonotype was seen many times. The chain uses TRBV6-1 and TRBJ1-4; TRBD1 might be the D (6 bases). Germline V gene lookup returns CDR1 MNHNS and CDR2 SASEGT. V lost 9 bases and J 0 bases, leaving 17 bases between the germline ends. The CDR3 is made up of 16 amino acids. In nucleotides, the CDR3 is TGTGCCAGTAGCAGGGGAAAGTACGCAACTAATGAAAAACTGTTTTTT. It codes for CASSRGKYATNEKLFF.

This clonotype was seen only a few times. The DNA of the CDR3 is TGTGCCAGCAGTTTATCCGGGACAGGGGGCGAGAACACTGAAGCTTTCTTT. It specifies CASSLSGTGGENTEAFF. This chain uses TRBV27 with TRBJ1-1; 12 bases align to TRBD1. The germline V gene encodes CDR1 MNHEY and CDR2 SMNVEV (reference sequence). J gave up 1 base and V 0 bases, and 3 bases lay outside the gene matches. CDR3 length: 17 residues.

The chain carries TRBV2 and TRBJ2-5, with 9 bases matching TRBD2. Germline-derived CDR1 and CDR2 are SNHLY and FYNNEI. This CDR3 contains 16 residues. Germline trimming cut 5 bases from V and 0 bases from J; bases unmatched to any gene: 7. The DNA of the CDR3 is TGTGCCAGCAGTAAGGAGACTAGCGGAGACCAAGAGACCCAGTACTTC. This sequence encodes CASSKETSGDQETQYF.

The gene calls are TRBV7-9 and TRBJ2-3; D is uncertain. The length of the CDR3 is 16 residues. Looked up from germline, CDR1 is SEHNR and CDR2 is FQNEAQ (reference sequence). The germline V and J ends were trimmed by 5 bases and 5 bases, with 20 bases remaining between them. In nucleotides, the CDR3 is TGTGCCAGCAGCCCCTCCCTGTCGATCTTCCAAGATACGCAGTATTTT. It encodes CASSPSLSIFQDTQYF.